This T cell receptor (beta chain) appears in the sequencing data of a study of regulatory T cells in long-lasting Graves disease. General study findings and limits: Newly diagnosed disease favored TRBV20-1 and TRBJ2-1 over persistent disease. Persistent Graves' patients had lower TCR diversity than newly diagnosed ones.

To make TCR beta libraries, researchers used iRepertoire HTBI primers and Arm-PCR of CDR3 regions. Via MiXCR, TCRdb re-called the multiplex PCR reads, giving one row per CDR3 protein. The profile covers more than 300,000 distinct CDR3 sequences, with 23% appearing a single time and 25% to 30% taken by the ten largest. Time point: persistent/refractory GD, antithyroid drugs over 5 years with positive TRAb. Construction of the TCR library relied on RNA isolated from PBMCs. In each case, Graves' disease was diagnosed per American Thyroid Association guidelines. This clonotype was picked up a small number of times. Its specificity is not known. The CDR3 has 16 amino acids. The germline V gene has CDR1 SNHLY and CDR2 FYNNEI. Trimming took off 4 bases at V and 0 bases at J, with 13 bases between the two ends.

Specimen: peripheral blood mononuclear cells (PBMCs), collected when the disease was refractory, from a patient treated with antithyroid drugs. The receptor's source is a woman between 35 and 50 years old with Graves disease. The chain uses TRBV2 and TRBJ2-1; tentative D call: TRBD2 (6 bases). CDR3 sequence (DNA): TGTGCCAGCAGTGGGCGGGGTTTAAGCTCCTACAATGAGCAGTTCTTC. Translation gives CASSGRGLSSYNEQFF.